This paragraph covers one TCR beta chain sequence. The data were taken from a study of T cell repertoires in cytomegalovirus infection. With 10 bases clipped from V and 5 bases from J, the junction kept 5 bases outside the gene matches. Germline V gene sequence: CDR1 LNHDA, CDR2 SQIVND (reference sequence). There are 11 residues in the CDR3. In TCRdb, the reads were re-called with MiXCR into one record per CDR3 protein. The table shows 600,000 to 800,000 distinct CDR3 sequences, with roughly 24% occurring only once. The source of this sequence is a human donor in good health (CMV status not recorded). Some clones in this sample may be carry-over from other donors' samples. The chain employs TRBV19 and TRBJ2-7; the match to TRBD1 covers 7 bases. The material sequenced was CD8+ T cells from PBMCs. CDR3 DNA: TGTGCCACTCAGACAGGGCACGAGCAGTACTTC. This encodes CATQTGHEQYF.